The subject of this entry is one TCR beta chain. This entry is derived from a study of blood T cells in healthy people across ages. Through a sample-barcoded 5' primer and a J-beta primer mix, a second PCR was run for roughly 7 to 11 cycles. TCRdb processed the 5' RACE reads anew with MiXCR; each CDR3 protein has one entry. The sample has more than 1,000,000 distinct CDR3 sequences; approximately 25% are singletons. Germline values: CDR1 SGHDN, CDR2 FVKESK. This CDR3 comprises 16 residues. The V end was cut by 1 base, the J end by 5 bases, with 15 bases between. These data also featured in a second study, about T cells of mothers and their children.

The rearrangement uses TRBV14 and TRBJ2-1; D may be TRBD2 (6 bases). The sequencing input was blood. The sequence was obtained from a girl aged 2 to 10 in good health. The CDR3 sequence is CASSQARGIGDNEQFF. Written as DNA, the CDR3 is TGTGCCAGCAGCCAAGCCCGCGGGATTGGGGACAATGAGCAGTTCTTC.